This T cell receptor (beta chain) was retrieved from a study of blood T cell repertoires in COVID-19. Across the study: PBMCs, B-cell-depleted T cells, or T cells provided the cDNA or gDNA that made up the material.

As originally analysed: Cell counts per sample came from amplifying reference gene primers. Profiled with immunoSEQ multiplex PCR; TCRdb holds only in-frame clones, not every one. From that table come the V and J calls and clone size; the DNA was used to work out D and trimming. The sample yields 240,000 or so clones, about 82% seen once. The V gene's germline CDR1 is SGHNT and CDR2 YENEEA. V lost 5 bases, J lost 7 bases, and 7 bases stayed unmatched. The CDR3 sequence is 14 residues long. The material sequenced was peripheral blood. The source of this sequence is a man aged 80 or over with acute or convalescent COVID-19. The chain has TRBV11-3 and TRBJ2-2; 7 positions match TRBD2. The CDR3 nucleotides are TGTGCCAGCAGCCCCCAGGCGGGGGACGGGGAGCTGTTTTTT. Its protein product is CASSPQAGDGELFF.